A single sample gave rise to the 12 T cell receptor beta chains below, sequenced in a study of cytomegalovirus exposure and HLA in healthy donors. The primer mix had 60 Vbeta and 13 Jbeta primers. The method was immunoSEQ multiplex PCR; TCRdb's version includes in-frame clones alone and lacks a portion of them. The table lists tens of thousands of clones, 55% to 70% of them singletons. The source material was PBMCs. The receptors were gathered from a boy between 5 and 17 years old in good health and CMV-seropositive.

The V and J genes are TRBV5-6 and TRBJ1-2; a weak D match, TRBD1 (6 bases). Germline CDR1 SGHDT, CDR2 YYEEEE. V was trimmed by 2 bases and J by 2 bases, leaving 7 bases between them. There are 13 residues in the CDR3. The CDR3 here is CASSFQGNYGYTF. The CDR3 nucleotides read TGTGCCAGCAGCTTCCAGGGGAACTATGGCTACACCTTC.

The chain carries TRBV5-8 and TRBJ2-3; 7 bases match TRBD1. Germline loops: CDR1 SGHTS, CDR2 YDEGEE. The ends lost 4 bases at V and 4 bases at J; junction bases unmatched: 9. CDR3 size: 15 residues. CDR3 DNA sequence: TGTGCCAGCAGCCCAACAGGGGTTTCGGCAGATACGCAGTATTTT. This gives the protein CASSPTGVSADTQYF.

The rearrangement links TRBV5-4 to TRBJ2-6; 7 bases align to TRBD1. Germline V gene data show CDR1 as SGHNT and CDR2 as YYREEE (reference sequence). J lost 0 bases, V lost 4 bases, and 1 base had no gene match. The CDR3 has 15 amino acids. The CDR3 spells CASSRDSSGANVLTF. DNA for the CDR3: TGTGCCAGCAGCAGGGACAGCTCTGGGGCCAACGTCCTGACTTTC. Using reference TRBV5-4 and TRBJ2-6 for the parts outside the CDR3, the full variable domain is ETGVTQSPTHLIKTRGQQVTLRCSSQSGHNTVSWYQQALGQGPQFIFQYYREEENGRGNFPPRFSGLQFPNYSSELNVNALELDDSALYLCASSRDSSGANVLTFGAGSRLTVL.

The chain links TRBV30 to TRBJ1-1; 7 bases line up with TRBD1. Germline assignment: CDR1 GTSNPN and CDR2 SVGIG (reference sequence). The CDR3 is 13 residues long. Trimming cost V 2 bases and J 6 bases; bases outside gene matches: 6. In DNA form, the CDR3 reads TGTGCCTGGAGTTCGACAGGGATCGCTGAAGCTTTCTTT. Its translation: CAWSSTGIAEAFF.

Written as DNA, the CDR3 is TGTGCCAGCAGGGACAGTGCAACTAATGAAAAACTGTTTTTT. This encodes CASRDSATNEKLFF. The chain has TRBV6-1 and TRBJ1-4; D is possibly TRBD1 (6 bases). Germline loops: CDR1 MNHNS, CDR2 SASEGT. CDR3 length equals 14 residues. Trimming shortened V by 6 bases and J by 0 bases, and 8 bases separated the two germline ends.

The CDR3 DNA sequence: TGTGCCAGCAGTCCAGGGACAGTCTATGGCTACACCTTC. This codes for CASSPGTVYGYTF. The chain uses TRBV6-9 and TRBJ1-2, with 7 bases identical to TRBD1. The CDR3 totals 13 residues. The germline CDR1 and CDR2 sequences are MNHGY and SVAAGI. J lost 4 bases, V lost 5 bases, and 4 bases had no gene match.

V and J are TRBV5-1 and TRBJ1-6; D is possibly TRBD1 (5 bases). CDR3 length: 15 residues. The germline V gene encodes CDR1 SGHRS and CDR2 YFSETQ. V shed 4 bases and J shed 9 bases, with 17 bases lying between them. The CDR3 DNA follows: TGCGCCAGCAGCCCGGGACTTACCCGGGGTTCACCCCTCCACTTT. Translated, it gives CASSPGLTRGSPLHF.

V gene TRBV29-1 combines with J gene TRBJ2-6; D is possibly TRBD2 (5 bases). The germline gives CDR1 SQVTM, CDR2 ANQGSEA. V shed 3 bases and J shed 3 bases, with 9 bases lying between them. This CDR3 has 14 amino acids. The CDR3 protein is CSVEGVRGANVLTF. The CDR3 region has the DNA TGCAGCGTTGAGGGAGTTCGTGGGGCCAACGTCCTGACTTTC.

This rearrangement joins TRBV30 to TRBJ1-2, with unresolved D. Germline V CDR1 and CDR2: GTSNPN, SVGIG (reference sequence). Trimming left V 3 bases short and J 3 bases short, with 14 bases between. The CDR3 runs 14 residues. The CDR3 region is CAWRKIGSYYGYTF. The DNA of the CDR3 is TGTGCCTGGAGAAAAATCGGGAGCTACTATGGCTACACCTTC.

The chain has TRBV19 and TRBJ1-2; TRBD1 matches 7 bases. Germline trimming cut 7 bases from V and 8 bases from J; bases unmatched to any gene: 13. CDR3 size: 14 residues. Germline assignment: CDR1 LNHDA and CDR2 SQIVND (reference sequence). The CDR3 DNA reads TGTGCCAGTAAGAAACAAGCGACAGGGAAAGGCTACACCTTC. This translates into CASKKQATGKGYTF.

This sequence joins TRBV4-3 and TRBJ1-1, with D uncertain. With 0 bases removed from V and 1 base from J, the gap between germline ends came to 6 bases. Germline assignment: CDR1 LGHNA and CDR2 YSLEER. There are 14 residues in the CDR3. The CDR3 bases are TGCGCCAGCAGCCAAGATGTAGCGAACACTGAAGCTTTCTTT. This sequence encodes CASSQDVANTEAFF.

V and J are TRBV7-3 and TRBJ1-1; D gene unclear. The germline CDR1 and CDR2 sequences are SGHTA and FQGTGA. CDR3 size: 13 residues. V lost 3 bases and J 5 bases, leaving 10 bases between the germline ends. The CDR3, as DNA: TGTGCCAGCAGCTTCCTCCAGAATACTGAAGCTTTCTTT. It yields the protein CASSFLQNTEAFF.